This TCR beta chain was found in a study of shared clonotypes between healthy human individuals. The study, taken as a whole, reports: A generally larger estimated richness was seen in naive subsets than in memory subsets.

This CDR3 has 15 amino acids. Germline values: CDR1 MNHNS, CDR2 SASEGT. V was pared by 4 bases and J by 0 bases, with 12 bases between. Sequenced by immunoSEQ multiplex PCR; TCRdb stores in-frame clones only, minus some. The data hold about 2.4 million clones, with approximately 92% observed a single time. As concerns this clone: The antigen remains unidentified.

This clonotype originated in a young man in good health. The chain is built from TRBV6-1 and TRBJ1-2; no clear D. The sample taken for sequencing was naive CD4+ T cells sorted from blood. Noted subset: CD45RA+ positively selected. In DNA form, the CDR3 reads TGTGCCAGCAGTGTAATGGCAGAAGCTAACTATGGCTACACCTTC. It specifies CASSVMAEANYGYTF.